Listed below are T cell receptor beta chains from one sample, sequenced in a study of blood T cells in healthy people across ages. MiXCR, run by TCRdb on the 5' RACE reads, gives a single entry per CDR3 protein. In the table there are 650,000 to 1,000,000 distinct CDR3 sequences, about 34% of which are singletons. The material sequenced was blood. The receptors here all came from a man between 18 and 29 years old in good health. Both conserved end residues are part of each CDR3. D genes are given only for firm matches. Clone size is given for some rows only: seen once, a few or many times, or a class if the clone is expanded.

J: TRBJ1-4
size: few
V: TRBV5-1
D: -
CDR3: CASSPFRGGEKLFF
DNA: TGCGCCAGCAGCCCGTTCCGGGGTGGTGAAAAACTGTTTTTT

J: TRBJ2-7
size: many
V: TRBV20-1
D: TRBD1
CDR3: CSARGQGHSYEQYF
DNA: TGCAGTGCGAGAGGACAGGGGCATAGCTACGAGCAGTACTTC

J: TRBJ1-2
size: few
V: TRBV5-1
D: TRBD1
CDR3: CASRDHRGREGGYTF
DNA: TGCGCCAGCAGAGATCACAGGGGAAGAGAGGGTGGCTACACCTTC

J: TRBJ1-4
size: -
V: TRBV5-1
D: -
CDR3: CASSLEGGTFNEKLFF
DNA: TGCGCCAGCAGCTTGGAAGGTGGCACCTTTAATGAAAAACTGTTTTTT

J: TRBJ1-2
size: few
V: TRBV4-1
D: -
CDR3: CASSDKEFYGYTF
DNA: TGCGCCAGCAGTGACAAGGAGTTCTATGGCTACACCTTC

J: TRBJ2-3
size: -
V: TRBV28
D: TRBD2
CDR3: CASSHSGGTVTDTQYF
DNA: TGTGCCAGCAGCCACAGCGGGGGGACGGTCACAGATACGCAGTATTTT

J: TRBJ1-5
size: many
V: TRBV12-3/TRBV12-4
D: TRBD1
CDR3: CASSQTGAGNQPQHF
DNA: TGTGCCAGCAGCCAGACAGGGGCGGGCAATCAGCCCCAGCATTTT

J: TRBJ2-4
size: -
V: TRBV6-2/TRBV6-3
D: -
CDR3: CASSWREIAKNIQYF
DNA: TGTGCCAGCAGTTGGAGGGAGATAGCCAAAAACATTCAGTACTTC

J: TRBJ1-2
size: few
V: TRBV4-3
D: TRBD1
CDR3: CASSQDRSGGLGYTF
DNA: TGCGCCAGCAGCCAAGATCGGTCAGGGGGCCTTGGCTACACCTTC

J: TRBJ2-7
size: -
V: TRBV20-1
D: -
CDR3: CSARGPEDSYEQYF
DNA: TGCAGTGCTAGAGGTCCTGAAGACTCCTACGAGCAGTACTTC

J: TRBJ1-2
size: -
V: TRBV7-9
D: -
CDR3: CASSFRHFNYGYTF
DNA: TGTGCCAGCAGCTTTAGACACTTCAACTATGGCTACACCTTC

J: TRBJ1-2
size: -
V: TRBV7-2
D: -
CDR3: CASSLDTSGYTF
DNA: TGTGCCAGCAGCTTGGACACCTCTGGCTACACCTTC

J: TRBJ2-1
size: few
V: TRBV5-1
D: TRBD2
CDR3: CASSLAGEFYNEQFF
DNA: TGCGCCAGCTCGTTAGCGGGGGAGTTCTACAATGAGCAGTTCTTC

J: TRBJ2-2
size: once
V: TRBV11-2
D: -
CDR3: CASSPRAIVGELFF
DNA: TGTGCCAGCAGCCCCAGGGCGATTGTGGGGGAGCTGTTTTTT

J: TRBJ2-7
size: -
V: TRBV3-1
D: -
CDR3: CASSQDYSSYEQYF
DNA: TGTGCCAGCAGCCAAGACTACAGCTCCTACGAGCAGTACTTC

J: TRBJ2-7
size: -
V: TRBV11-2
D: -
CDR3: CASSPVSNRDAYEQYF
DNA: TGTGCCAGCAGCCCGGTTTCAAACAGGGACGCCTACGAGCAGTACTTC

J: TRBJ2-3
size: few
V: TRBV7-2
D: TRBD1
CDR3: CASSLGDRGDTQYF
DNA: TGTGCCAGCAGCTTAGGGGACAGGGGGGATACGCAGTATTTT

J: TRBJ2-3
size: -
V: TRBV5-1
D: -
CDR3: CASSFGADVSTDTQYF
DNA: TGCGCCAGCAGCTTTGGGGCAGACGTGAGTACAGATACGCAGTATTTT

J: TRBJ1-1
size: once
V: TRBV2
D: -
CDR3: CASSRQGNNEAFF
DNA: TGTGCCAGCAGTAGGCAGGGAAACAATGAAGCTTTCTTT

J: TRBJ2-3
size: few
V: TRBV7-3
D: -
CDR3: CASSLNRGSDTQYF
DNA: TGTGCCAGCAGCTTAAACCGAGGGTCAGATACGCAGTATTTT

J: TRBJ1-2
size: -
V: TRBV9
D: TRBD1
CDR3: CASSADDREGGYTF
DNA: TGTGCCAGCAGCGCGGACGACAGGGAGGGGGGCTACACCTTC

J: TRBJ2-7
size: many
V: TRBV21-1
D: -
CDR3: CASSTRCGTSGAPDYEQYF
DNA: TGTGCCAGCAGCACCCGCTGTGGGACTAGCGGGGCCCCAGACTACGAGCAGTACTTC

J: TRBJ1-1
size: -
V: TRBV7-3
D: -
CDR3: CASSKEFNTEAFF
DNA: TGTGCCAGCAGCAAAGAATTCAACACTGAAGCTTTCTTT

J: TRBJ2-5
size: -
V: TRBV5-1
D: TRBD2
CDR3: CASSFNGRGQETQYF
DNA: TGCGCCAGCAGCTTCAATGGGCGGGGGCAAGAGACCCAGTACTTC

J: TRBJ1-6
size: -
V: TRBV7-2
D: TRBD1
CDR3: CASSFTPGQRNNSPLHF
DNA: TGTGCCAGCAGCTTCACCCCGGGACAGCGGAATAATTCACCCCTCCACTTT

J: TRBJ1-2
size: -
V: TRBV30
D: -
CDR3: CAWSPQTGRGYTF
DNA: TGTGCCTGGAGTCCTCAAACGGGGAGGGGCTACACCTTC

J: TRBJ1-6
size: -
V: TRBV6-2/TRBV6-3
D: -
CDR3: CASSSFRDTNSPLHF
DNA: TGTGCCAGCAGTTCCTTCCGGGACACCAATTCACCCCTCCACTTT

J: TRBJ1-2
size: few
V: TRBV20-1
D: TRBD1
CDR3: CSATTGGVYGYTF
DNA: TGCAGTGCCACCACAGGGGGAGTTTATGGCTACACCTTC

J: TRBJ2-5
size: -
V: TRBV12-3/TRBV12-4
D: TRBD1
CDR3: CASRTGTGAQETQYF
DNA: TGTGCCAGCAGAACCGGGACAGGGGCGCAAGAGACCCAGTACTTC

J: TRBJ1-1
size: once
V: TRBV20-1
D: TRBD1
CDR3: CSARGIDRGGFCEAFF
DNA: TGCAGTGCTAGAGGGATCGACAGGGGTGGATTTTGTGAAGCTTTCTTT

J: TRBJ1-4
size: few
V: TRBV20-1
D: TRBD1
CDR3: CSASWDRGGEKLFF
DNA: TGCAGTGCTAGTTGGGACAGGGGAGGAGAAAAACTGTTTTTT

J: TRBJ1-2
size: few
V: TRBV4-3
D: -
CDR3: CASSQRAREGGYTF
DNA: TGCGCCAGCAGCCAAAGGGCGCGAGAGGGCGGCTACACCTTC

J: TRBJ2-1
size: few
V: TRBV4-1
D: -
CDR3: CASSPSGVNEQFF
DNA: TGCGCCAGCAGCCCTTCCGGGGTGAATGAGCAGTTCTTC